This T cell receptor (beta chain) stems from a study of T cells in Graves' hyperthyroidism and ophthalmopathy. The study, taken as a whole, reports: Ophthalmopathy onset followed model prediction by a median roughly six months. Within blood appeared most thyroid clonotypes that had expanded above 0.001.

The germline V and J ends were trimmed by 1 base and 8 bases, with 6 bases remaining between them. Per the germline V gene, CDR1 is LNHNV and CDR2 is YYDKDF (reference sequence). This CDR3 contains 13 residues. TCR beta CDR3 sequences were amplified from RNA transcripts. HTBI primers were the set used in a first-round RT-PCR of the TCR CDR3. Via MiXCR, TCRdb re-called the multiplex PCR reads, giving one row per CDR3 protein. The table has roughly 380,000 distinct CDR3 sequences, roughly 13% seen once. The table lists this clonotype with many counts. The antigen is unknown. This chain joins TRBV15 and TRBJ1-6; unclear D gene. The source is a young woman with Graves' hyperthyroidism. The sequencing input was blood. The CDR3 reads CATSRARDSPLHF. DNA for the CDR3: TGTGCCACCAGCAGAGCAAGGGATTCACCCCTCCACTTT.